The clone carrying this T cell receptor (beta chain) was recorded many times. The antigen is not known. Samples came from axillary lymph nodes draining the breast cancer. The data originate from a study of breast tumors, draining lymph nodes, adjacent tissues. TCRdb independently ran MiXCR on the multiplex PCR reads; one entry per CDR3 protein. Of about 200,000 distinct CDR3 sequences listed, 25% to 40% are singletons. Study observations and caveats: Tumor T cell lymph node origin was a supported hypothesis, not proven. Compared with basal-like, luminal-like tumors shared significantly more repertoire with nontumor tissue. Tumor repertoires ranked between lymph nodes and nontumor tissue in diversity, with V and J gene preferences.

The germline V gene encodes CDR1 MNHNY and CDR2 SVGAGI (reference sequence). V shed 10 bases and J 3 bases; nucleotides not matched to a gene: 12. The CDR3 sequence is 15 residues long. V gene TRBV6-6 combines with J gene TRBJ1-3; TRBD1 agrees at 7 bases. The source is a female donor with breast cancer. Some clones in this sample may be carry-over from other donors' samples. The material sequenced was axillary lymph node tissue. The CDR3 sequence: CATYQGGEDGNTIYF. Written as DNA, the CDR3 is TGTGCCACCTACCAAGGGGGCGAGGATGGAAACACCATATATTTT.